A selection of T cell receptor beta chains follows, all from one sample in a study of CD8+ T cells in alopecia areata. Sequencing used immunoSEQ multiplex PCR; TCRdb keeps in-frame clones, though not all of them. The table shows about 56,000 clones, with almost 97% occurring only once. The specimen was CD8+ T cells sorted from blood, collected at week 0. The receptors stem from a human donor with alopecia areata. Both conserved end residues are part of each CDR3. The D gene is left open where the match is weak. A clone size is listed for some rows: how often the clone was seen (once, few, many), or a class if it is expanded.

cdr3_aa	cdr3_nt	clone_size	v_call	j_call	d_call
CASSLSGQDYSPLHF	TGCGCCAGCAGCCTGTCGGGACAGGATTATTCACCCCTCCACTTT	once	TRBV4-1	TRBJ1-6	TRBD1
CASSIGTGTDEQYF	TGCGCCAGCAGCATCGGGACAGGGACCGACGAGCAGTACTTC	-	TRBV5-1	TRBJ2-7	TRBD1
CASSLTGYNEQFF	TGTGCCAGCAGCTTGACTGGTTACAATGAGCAGTTCTTC	-	TRBV7-9	TRBJ2-1	-
CASSVGGEETQYF	TGTGCCAGCAGCGTAGGGGGGGAAGAGACCCAGTACTTC	-	TRBV9	TRBJ2-5	-
CASSLNSGTSLNEQFF	TGTGCCAGCAGCTTAAACTCCGGGACTTCACTGAATGAGCAGTTCTTC	once	TRBV7-8	TRBJ2-1	-
CASSQESSGGAAYTQYF	TGTGCCAGCAGCCAAGAGAGTAGCGGGGGGGCAGCTTATACGCAGTATTTT	-	TRBV4-2	TRBJ2-3	TRBD2
CASGLTGGHSPLHF	TGTGCCAGCGGCCTGACAGGGGGTCATTCACCCCTCCACTTT	-	TRBV27	TRBJ1-6	TRBD1
CASSLTWDPSSSYNEQFF	TGTGCCAGCAGCTTAACCTGGGACCCCTCGAGCTCCTACAATGAGCAGTTCTTC	-	TRBV7-2	TRBJ2-1	-
CASSLKPGASIYEQYF	TGCGCCAGCAGCTTGAAGCCGGGGGCCTCAATCTACGAGCAGTACTTC	-	TRBV5-1	TRBJ2-7	-
CASSLDPYEQYF	TGTGCCAGCAGCCTCGACCCCTACGAGCAGTACTTC	-	TRBV13	TRBJ2-7	-
CAWSPPDRAYEQYF	TGTGCCTGGAGTCCCCCGGACAGGGCTTACGAGCAGTACTTC	-	TRBV30	TRBJ2-7	TRBD1
CASSLESGRRNEQFF	TGTGCCAGCAGCTTAGAATCTGGCCGAAGGAATGAGCAGTTCTTC	-	TRBV7-9	TRBJ2-1	-
CASSSSGLAGEQYF	TGTGCCAGCAGCTCATCGGGACTAGCAGGCGAGCAGTACTTC	once	TRBV9	TRBJ2-7	TRBD2
CASSFAGKGTEAFF	TGCGCCAGCAGCTTTGCGGGGAAGGGAACTGAAGCTTTCTTT	-	TRBV5-1	TRBJ1-1	-
CASSQDTRLSYNEQFF	TGCGCCAGCAGCCAGGACACCCGCCTCTCCTACAATGAGCAGTTCTTC	-	TRBV5-1	TRBJ2-1	-
CSVEGGRNYGYTF	TGCAGCGTTGAAGGGGGCCGAAACTATGGCTACACCTTC	-	TRBV29-1	TRBJ1-2	-
CASSSRQGVDYEQYF	TGTGCCAGCAGCTCCCGACAGGGGGTCGACTACGAGCAGTACTTC	-	TRBV13	TRBJ2-7	TRBD1
CASSLRTSKFYEQYF	TGTGCCAGCAGCTTAAGGACTAGCAAGTTTTACGAGCAGTACTTC	once	TRBV13	TRBJ2-7	TRBD2
CASSHLQGQGSNEQFF	TGCGCCAGCAGCCATCTCCAGGGACAGGGATCGAATGAGCAGTTCTTC	-	TRBV4-1	TRBJ2-1	TRBD1
CASSEHRDGVPSYNEQFF	TGTGCCAGCAGTGAACACCGGGACGGGGTTCCATCCTACAATGAGCAGTTCTTC	-	TRBV6-1	TRBJ2-1	-
CASSPRGGHKEDTQYF	TGTGCCAGCAGCCCCCGCGGGGGACACAAGGAGGATACGCAGTATTTT	once	TRBV7-6	TRBJ2-3	-
CASSLIQRGMNEQFF	TGCGCCAGCAGCTTGATCCAGCGGGGGATGAATGAGCAGTTCTTC	-	TRBV5-1	TRBJ2-1	TRBD2
CASSTWDSFPNIQYF	TGTGCCAGCAGCACCTGGGACAGCTTCCCAAACATTCAGTACTTC	-	TRBV7-2	TRBJ2-4	TRBD1
CASSPRTSRNTGELFF	TGTGCCAGCAGCCCGAGGACTAGCAGGAACACCGGGGAGCTGTTTTTT	-	TRBV9	TRBJ2-2	TRBD2
CASSDGVWYNEQFF	TGTGCCAGCAGCGACGGGGTGTGGTACAATGAGCAGTTCTTC	-	TRBV9	TRBJ2-1	-
CASNPGGGEADEQFF	TGTGCCAGCAACCCGGGGGGTGGCGAGGCGGATGAGCAGTTCTTC	-	TRBV11-1	TRBJ2-1	TRBD2
CASRPVGQETQYF	TGTGCCAGCAGGCCTGTTGGACAAGAGACCCAGTACTTC	-	TRBV6-5	TRBJ2-5	-
CASSFGRRQPQHF	TGTGCCAGCAGTTTCGGGCGGCGGCAGCCCCAGCATTTT	once	TRBV27	TRBJ1-5	-
CASRTSGAAYEQYF	TGTGCCAGCAGAACTAGCGGGGCGGCCTACGAGCAGTACTTC	-	TRBV2	TRBJ2-7	TRBD2
CASSLLGPRFGNTIYF	TGTGCCAGCAGTTTATTGGGCCCTCGCTTTGGGAACACCATATATTTT	-	TRBV27	TRBJ1-3	-
CSASGTSGGANNEQFF	TGCAGCGCCTCCGGGACTAGCGGGGGGGCCAACAATGAGCAGTTCTTC	-	TRBV29-1	TRBJ2-1	TRBD2
CASSQDLPGGNEKLFF	TGCGCCAGCAGCCAAGATTTGCCCGGCGGGAATGAAAAACTGTTTTTT	-	TRBV4-3	TRBJ1-4	-
CASSQVEGRENTEAFF	TGCGCCAGCAGCCAAGTTGAGGGCAGGGAGAACACTGAAGCTTTCTTT	-	TRBV4-3	TRBJ1-1	-
CASSGGTTQLMEQYF	TGTGCCAGCAGCGGGGGGACTACACAGTTAATGGAGCAGTACTTC	-	TRBV9	TRBJ2-7	TRBD2
CASSTGLAGANSQETQYF	TGTGCCAGCAGCACGGGACTAGCGGGGGCAAATTCCCAAGAGACCCAGTACTTC	-	TRBV7-8	TRBJ2-5	TRBD2
CASSYGLAATDTQYF	TGCGCCAGCAGCTACGGACTAGCGGCCACAGATACGCAGTATTTT	-	TRBV5-1	TRBJ2-3	TRBD2
CASTPTGPTGEQYF	TGTGCCAGTACTCCGACAGGGCCCACCGGGGAGCAGTACTTC	-	TRBV19	TRBJ2-7	TRBD1
CASTPGGDSPLHF	TGTGCCAGTACCCCGGGGGGGGACTCACCCCTCCACTTT	-	TRBV19	TRBJ1-6	-
CASSLSFSYEQYF	TGTGCCAGCAGCCTATCGTTTTCCTACGAGCAGTACTTC	-	TRBV7-9	TRBJ2-7	-
CATATGYEQYF	TGTGCCACCGCGACAGGCTACGAGCAGTACTTC	-	TRBV19	TRBJ2-7	-
CSVLGLGGTEAFF	TGCAGCGTTCTGGGTTTAGGCGGCACTGAAGCTTTCTTT	-	TRBV29-1	TRBJ1-1	-
CASSELQGYEAFF	TGTGCCAGCAGTGAATTACAGGGGTATGAAGCTTTCTTT	-	TRBV6-1	TRBJ1-1	TRBD1
CASTTSGPEQYF	TGTGCCAGCACTACTAGCGGCCCTGAGCAGTACTTC	-	TRBV2	TRBJ2-7	TRBD2
CASSEPGFYLGTDTQYF	TGTGCCAGCAGTGAACCCGGGTTCTATCTTGGCACAGATACGCAGTATTTT	-	TRBV2	TRBJ2-3	-
CASSGGFRTDTQYF	TGTGCCAGCAGTGGAGGATTTCGCACAGATACGCAGTATTTT	-	TRBV6-5	TRBJ2-3	-
CASEQGSRTEAFF	TGTGCCAGCGAACAGGGAAGTCGCACTGAAGCTTTCTTT	-	TRBV6-1	TRBJ1-1	-
CASSLGARDSAYNEQFF	TGTGCCAGCAGCTTAGGGGCCCGGGACAGTGCTTACAATGAGCAGTTCTTC	once	TRBV5-6	TRBJ2-1	TRBD1
CASSEGQGALGYTF	TGTGCCAGCAGTGAGGGGCAGGGGGCGCTTGGCTACACCTTC	-	TRBV6-5	TRBJ1-2	TRBD1
CASSPRDTGSPLHF	TGTGCCAGCAGTCCCCGGGATACAGGTTCACCCCTCCACTTT	once	TRBV27	TRBJ1-6	-
CASSTTGTSSYEQYF	TGTGCCAGTAGTACGACAGGGACTTCCTCCTACGAGCAGTACTTC	-	TRBV19	TRBJ2-7	-
CASSKAPGTGLYEQYF	TGTGCCAGCTCAAAAGCGCCCGGGACAGGGTTATACGAGCAGTACTTC	-	TRBV27	TRBJ2-7	TRBD1
CASSQESSALTDTQYF	TGTGCCAGCAGCCAAGAGAGTAGCGCCCTCACAGATACGCAGTATTTT	-	TRBV4-2	TRBJ2-3	-
CASSDSYEQYF	TGTGCCAGCAGCGATAGTTACGAGCAGTACTTC	-	TRBV11-2	TRBJ2-7	-
CASSGHRAKNTEAFF	TGTGCCAGCAGTGGGCACAGGGCCAAGAACACTGAAGCTTTCTTT	-	TRBV2	TRBJ1-1	-
CASSPLGGLYNEQFF	TGTGCCAGCTCACCCCTGGGGGGGCTTTACAATGAGCAGTTCTTC	-	TRBV18	TRBJ2-1	-
CASKGRDHPYEQYF	TGTGCCAGCAAGGGAAGAGACCATCCCTACGAGCAGTACTTC	-	TRBV6-1	TRBJ2-7	-
CASRSGTSGGPWDEQFF	TGCGCCAGCAGGTCCGGGACTAGCGGGGGGCCTTGGGATGAGCAGTTCTTC	-	TRBV5-1	TRBJ2-1	TRBD2
CASSPTGTTRGGKLFF	TGTGCCAGCAGCCCAACCGGGACAACTCGCGGAGGGAAACTGTTTTTT	-	TRBV7-9	TRBJ1-4	-
CASTRPGTEETQYF	TGCGCCAGCACCCGACCGGGGACCGAAGAGACCCAGTACTTC	-	TRBV5-1	TRBJ2-5	-
CASSVSEKLFF	TGTGCCAGCAGTGTCAGCGAAAAACTGTTTTTT	-	TRBV25-1	TRBJ1-4	-